Below, 17 T cell receptor beta chains from the same sample are listed, as sequenced in a study of blood T cell repertoires in COVID-19. Profiled with immunoSEQ multiplex PCR; TCRdb holds only in-frame clones, not every one. Among around 90,000 clones, over 80% were seen once, and the ten largest hold roughly 12%. Material: peripheral blood. Receptor source: a woman aged 70-85 years with active or convalescent COVID-19.

This chain links TRBV5-5 with TRBJ2-3; D unresolved. This CDR3 is built from 15 residues. Trimming took off 0 bases at V and 0 bases at J, with 8 bases between the two ends. Looked up from germline, CDR1 is SGHKS and CDR2 is YYEKEE (reference sequence). The CDR3 DNA follows: TGTGCCAGCAGCTTGGGGCAGACTAGCACAGATACGCAGTATTTT. Translation gives CASSLGQTSTDTQYF.

A few counts support this clone. The genes are TRBV19 and TRBJ1-5; tentative D call: TRBD1 (5 bases). The V and J ends lost 5 bases and 2 bases respectively, with 10 bases between them. Per germline, CDR1 LNHDA and CDR2 SQIVND (reference sequence). This CDR3 has 14 residues. The CDR3 nucleotides read TGTGCCAGTAGTCCCCAACAGGGCAATCAGCCCCAGCATTTT. Translating gives CASSPQQGNQPQHF.

For the CDR3, the DNA is TGTGCCAGCAGCTTAGGGACAGGGGGCAGGATGCAGCCCCAGCATTTT. Amino acid sequence: CASSLGTGGRMQPQHF. The chain has TRBV7-2 and TRBJ1-5; 11 bases agree with TRBD1. Germline V gives CDR1 SGHTA, CDR2 FQGNSA. This CDR3 comprises 16 residues. The ends lost 1 base at V and 7 bases at J; junction bases unmatched: 6.

The gene calls are TRBV7-2 and TRBJ1-1; D possibly corresponds to TRBD1 (5 bases). V lost 6 bases and J 11 bases, leaving 13 bases between the germline ends. Germline CDR1 reads SGHTA; CDR2 reads FQGNSA. The CDR3 runs 11 residues. CDR3 region: CASSRGIVAFF. The DNA of the CDR3 is TGTGCCAGCAGTAGGGGTATTGTGGCTTTCTTT.

This clone has just one count. The CDR3, as DNA: TGTGCCAGCAGTTTTAGTTGGAGGGTACGAAATTCACCCCTCCACTTT. Its protein is CASSFSWRVRNSPLHF. V usage is TRBV27 and J usage is TRBJ1-6; D is unresolved. The germline V gene encodes CDR1 MNHEY and CDR2 SMNVEV (reference sequence). This CDR3 comprises 16 residues. Between the trimmed V and J ends, which lost 3 bases and 7 bases, there was a span of 16 bases.

This clone has more than one count but fewer than ten. The chain employs TRBV10-3 and TRBJ2-7; maybe TRBD2 (6 bases). The CDR3 contains 12 residues. CDR1 and CDR2 (germline): ENHRY, SYGVKD. Between the trimmed V and J ends, which lost 11 bases and 0 bases, there was a span of 11 bases. The CDR3 nucleotides read TGTGCCTCGGGGGAGAGCTCCTACGAGCAGTACTTC. It translates to CASGESSYEQYF.

Written as DNA, the CDR3 is TGCGCCAGCAGCCAAGTCGGGGGACGGAATTCACCCCTCCACTTT. Its translation: CASSQVGGRNSPLHF. V gene TRBV4-1 combines with J gene TRBJ1-6, with a weak D call TRBD1 (5 bases). The V gene lost 1 base and the J gene lost 7 bases, with 11 bases spanning the gap. Germline V gene sequence: CDR1 MGHRA, CDR2 YSYEKL. This CDR3 is built from 15 residues.

The V gene is TRBV11-2, the J gene TRBJ1-2; TRBD1 matches 12 bases. V was clipped by 1 base and J by 5 bases; unmatched bases: 5. The CDR3 runs 16 residues. CDR1 and CDR2 (germline): SGHAT, FQNNGV. The CDR3 DNA reads TGTGCCAGCAGCTTAGTGCGGGACAGGGGGCAATATGGCTACACCTTC. Translating gives CASSLVRDRGQYGYTF. Looking up the rest from reference TRBV11-2 and TRBJ1-2 gives the full variable domain: EAGVAQSPRYKIIEKRQSVAFWCNPISGHATLYWYQQILGQGPKLLIQFQNNGVVDDSQLPKDRFSAERLKGVDSTLKIQPAKLEDSAVYLCASSLVRDRGQYGYTFGSGTRLTVV.

The chain couples TRBV5-1 to TRBJ2-3, with 10 positions matching TRBD2. Looked up from germline, CDR1 is SGHRS and CDR2 is YFSETQ. The CDR3 sequence is 16 residues long. V dropped 4 bases and J dropped 0; count of bases not matched to a gene: 5. The CDR3 here is CASSPNSGGSTDTQYF. DNA for the CDR3: TGCGCCAGCAGCCCCAATAGCGGGGGGAGCACAGATACGCAGTATTTT.

On this clone: At the DNA level, this CDR3 is encoded by other sequences in the same sample as well. The chain links TRBV18 to TRBJ2-1, with 9 bases that match TRBD2. V lost 1 base and J lost 2; bases outside the gene matches: 0. Germline V gene data show CDR1 as KGHSH and CDR2 as LQKENI. The CDR3 loop spans 15 amino acids. This chain's CDR3 is CASSPQRGAYNEQFF. The CDR3 nucleotides are TGTGCCAGCTCACCACAGCGGGGGGCCTACAATGAGCAGTTCTTC.

V is TRBV27 and J is TRBJ2-1, with D possibly TRBD1 on 7 matching bases. CDR1 and CDR2 from the germline V gene are MNHEY and SMNVEV (reference sequence). This CDR3 is built from 13 residues. V lost 4 bases and J 8 bases, leaving 12 bases between the germline ends. The CDR3 here is CASSWSRGDEQFF. The CDR3 nucleotides read TGTGCCAGCAGTTGGAGCAGGGGGGATGAGCAGTTCTTC.

This clone has a single count. This chain links TRBV12-5 with TRBJ2-3; D is unclear. Trimming pared 5 bases from V and 3 bases from J, leaving 6 bases between. The CDR3 covers 12 residues. Germline V gene lookup returns CDR1 LGHNT and CDR2 FRNRAP. In DNA, the CDR3 is TGTGCTAGTGGTGTCCAGACAGATACGCAGTATTTT. This encodes CASGVQTDTQYF. The full variable domain, rest sourced from reference TRBV12-5 and TRBJ2-3, is DARVTQTPRHKVTEMGQEVTMRCQPILGHNTVFWYRQTMMQGLELLAYFRNRAPLDDSGMPKDRFSAEMPDATLATLKIQPSEPRDSAVYFCASGVQTDTQYFGPGTRLTVL.

This clone was counted only a few times. This chain uses TRBV7-9 with TRBJ2-7; 7 bases align to TRBD1. The CDR3 extends over 13 amino acids. Trimming took 4 bases from V and 10 from J; bases not matched to a gene: 10. CDR1 is SEHNR, CDR2 FQNEAQ, per germline (reference sequence). The CDR3 DNA reads as TGTGCCAGCAGCTCTTACCGGACAGGAGGTCAGTACTTC. Protein sequence: CASSSYRTGGQYF. The variable domain in full, completed from reference TRBV7-9 and TRBJ2-7, reads DTGVSQNPRHKITKRGQNVTFRCDPISEHNRLYWYRQTLGQGPEFLTYFQNEAQLEKSRLLSDRFSAERPKGSFSTLEIQRTEQGDSAMYLCASSSYRTGGQYFGPGTRLTVT.

The chain has TRBV6-5 and TRBJ1-4; D might be TRBD1 (5 bases). The CDR3 is 15 amino acids. Trimming removed 11 bases from V and 6 bases from J, with 22 bases in between. CDR1 MNHEY and CDR2 SVGAGI come from the germline V gene. The CDR3 DNA is TGTGCCGCATCCGGTGCGGGACGGGCGGATGAAAAACTGTTTTTT. Translated: CAASGAGRADEKLFF.

This clone was observed a single time. This chain uses TRBV5-4 with TRBJ2-4, with 11 bases lining up with TRBD1. Per the germline V gene, CDR1 is SGHNT and CDR2 is YYREEE (reference sequence). The V segment lost 4 bases and the J segment 7 bases; nucleotides outside the gene matches: 13. This CDR3 is 17 amino acids long. CDR3 residues: CASSPGQGARGSNIQYF. The CDR3 DNA reads TGTGCCAGCAGCCCTGGACAGGGGGCGAGGGGGAGCAACATTCAGTACTTC.

The V call is TRBV9, the J call TRBJ2-7; 10 positions agree with TRBD2. The CDR3 is 16 amino acids. The V and J ends lost 3 bases and 4 bases, in that order; junction bases with no gene match: 10. CDR1 and CDR2 from the germline V gene are SGDLS and YYNGEE. For the CDR3, the DNA is TGTGCCAGCAGCGCCTTAGCGGGGGGACTTGTTTACGAGCAGTACTTC. This translates into CASSALAGGLVYEQYF.

The V and J genes are TRBV19 and TRBJ1-3; no definite D call. This CDR3 has 14 residues. The germline V gene encodes CDR1 LNHDA and CDR2 SQIVND (reference sequence). Trimming took 7 bases from V and 1 from J, leaving 11 bases between them. The CDR3 is CASTGRVSGNTIYF. The CDR3 nucleotides read TGTGCCAGTACAGGCAGAGTATCTGGAAACACCATATATTTT.